The 17 T cell receptor beta chains reported below all come from one sample, sequenced in a study of CD4 T cells in relation to SARS-CoV-2 and coronaviruses. Produced via immunoSEQ multiplex PCR; TCRdb's table is partial and in-frame only. The sample has tens of thousands of clones, around 86% seen once; the top ten hold approximately 1.5%. CD4+ T cells from unexposed donors were obtained before the COVID-19 pandemic (2011-2018). The sample was memory CD4+ T cells from PBMCs. The receptors come from a human donor in good health.

DNA for the CDR3: TGTGCCAGCAGCTTGTACGGGGCAGGGAACACTGAAGCTTTCTTT. Its translation: CASSLYGAGNTEAFF. V and J are TRBV7-9 and TRBJ1-1, with D perhaps TRBD1 (5 bases). The CDR3 consists of 15 residues. The V and J ends lost 3 bases and 1 base respectively, with 12 bases between them. Germline CDR1 is SEHNR and CDR2 is FQNEAQ (reference sequence).

J is TRBJ1-5 and V is TRBV29-1; tentative D call: TRBD1 (5 bases). Between the trimmed V and J ends, which lost 7 bases and 2 bases, there was a span of 9 bases. The germline V gene has CDR1 SQVTM and CDR2 ANQGSEA. This CDR3 has 12 amino acids. CDR3 bases: TGCAGCGCCGGGGGGGGCAATCAGCCCCAGCATTTT. Translating it yields CSAGGGNQPQHF.

The rearrangement joins TRBV27 to TRBJ2-3; a weak D match, TRBD1 (6 bases). Germline loops: CDR1 MNHEY, CDR2 SMNVEV (reference sequence). There are 13 residues in the CDR3. The V end was cut by 4 bases, the J end by 2 bases, with 7 bases between. CDR3 protein: CASSWTVTDTQYF. The CDR3 DNA reads as TGTGCCAGCAGTTGGACAGTCACAGATACGCAGTATTTT.

CDR3 DNA sequence: TGTGCCAGCAGCCCGGACAGGGGTGAGCAGTACTTC. Its protein is CASSPDRGEQYF. The V gene is TRBV25-1, the J gene TRBJ2-7; 9 bases map to TRBD1. V gave up 6 bases and J gave up 7 bases; unmatched junction bases: 4. Germline-derived CDR1 and CDR2 are MGHDK and SYGVNS. CDR3 length: 12 residues.

The CDR3 protein is CASSEAGAGRANEKLFF. DNA for the CDR3: TGTGCCAGCAGTGAAGCGGGGGCCGGGAGGGCTAATGAAAAACTGTTTTTT. This rearrangement joins TRBV2 to TRBJ1-4; the D gene is possibly TRBD1 (6 bases). The CDR3 contains 17 residues. Trimming left V 0 bases short and J 3 bases short, with 14 bases between. Germline V CDR1 and CDR2: SNHLY, FYNNEI.

This chain links TRBV18 with TRBJ2-5; tentative D call: TRBD2 (6 bases). The CDR3 has 15 amino acids. V lost 2 bases and J 5 bases, leaving 15 bases between the germline ends. Looked up from germline, CDR1 is KGHSH and CDR2 is LQKENI. This CDR3 is CASSPGAGGKETQYF. DNA for the CDR3: TGTGCCAGCTCACCAGGGGCGGGCGGGAAGGAGACCCAGTACTTC.

J is TRBJ2-1 and V is TRBV5-4; no clear D. Looked up from germline, CDR1 is SGHNT and CDR2 is YYREEE (reference sequence). The CDR3 consists of 13 residues. V lost 1 base and J lost 9, with 11 bases in between. The CDR3 coding sequence is TGTGCCAGCAGCTTGATTCTTTCCACTGAGCAGTTCTTC. It specifies CASSLILSTEQFF.

The chain uses TRBV2 and TRBJ2-5, with a weak D call TRBD2 (6 bases). CDR1 SNHLY and CDR2 FYNNEI come from the germline V gene. Trimming took off 2 bases at V and 5 bases at J, with 12 bases between the two ends. This CDR3 comprises 14 residues. The CDR3 region is CASSETASVETQYF. As DNA, the CDR3 is TGTGCCAGCAGTGAAACGGCTAGCGTGGAGACCCAGTACTTC.

The CDR3 DNA is TGTGCCAGCAGCTTACGGGGGGCAGCGAACACCGGGGAGCTGTTTTTT. This translates into CASSLRGAANTGELFF. The chain joins TRBV11-3 to TRBJ2-2; D perhaps matches TRBD2 (7 bases). The V gene lost 2 bases and the J gene lost 0 bases, with 10 bases spanning the gap. The CDR3 has 16 amino acids. Germline assignment: CDR1 SGHNT and CDR2 YENEEA.

V and J are TRBV7-8 and TRBJ1-4; weak D call: TRBD1 (5 bases). V gave up 1 base and J gave up 0 bases, with 9 bases separating them. This CDR3 contains 16 residues. Germline CDR1 reads SGHVS; CDR2 reads FQNEAQ. The CDR3 loop reads CASSLGRGATNEKLFF. CDR3 sequence (DNA): TGTGCCAGCAGCTTAGGGAGGGGCGCAACTAATGAAAAACTGTTTTTT.

For the CDR3, the DNA is TGTGCCAGTAGTATGAGGCAGGACCAAGAGACCCAGTACTTC. It specifies CASSMRQDQETQYF. V is TRBV19 and J is TRBJ2-5, with D unclear. Germline V gene data show CDR1 as LNHDA and CDR2 as SQIVND (reference sequence). Trimming removed 3 bases at V and 0 bases at J, with 8 bases between. This CDR3 region has 14 residues.

The chain combines TRBV2 with TRBJ2-1; 13 bases line up with TRBD2. The V gene's germline CDR1 is SNHLY and CDR2 FYNNEI. Trimming took 6 bases from V and 6 from J; bases not matched to a gene: 8. The CDR3 is 16 residues long. The CDR3 DNA is TGTGCCAGCAGAGGCGGGACTAGCGGGAAGGTCAATGAGCAGTTCTTC. This encodes CASRGGTSGKVNEQFF.

The V call is TRBV18, the J call TRBJ1-1, with TRBD1 matching over 8 bases. The CDR3 has 13 residues. Germline-derived CDR1 and CDR2 are KGHSH and LQKENI. Losses at the gene ends were 3 bases for V and 8 bases for J; bases not matched to a gene: 5. The CDR3 sequence is CASSPGQGTEAFF. Written as DNA, the CDR3 is TGTGCCAGCTCACCCGGACAGGGTACAGAAGCTTTCTTT.

The chain is built from TRBV10-1 and TRBJ1-1; tentative D call: TRBD1 (5 bases). The germline gives CDR1 WNHNN, CDR2 SYGVQD (reference sequence). The CDR3 totals 15 residues. Trimming removed 2 bases from V and 2 bases from J, with 12 bases in between. The chain's CDR3 is CASSEAARGNTEAFF. The CDR3 DNA is TGCGCCAGCAGTGAGGCAGCTAGGGGCAACACTGAAGCTTTCTTT.

This rearrangement joins TRBV9 to TRBJ2-7, with D uncertain. Germline V lookup: CDR1 SGDLS, CDR2 YYNGEE. Trimming removed 2 bases from V and 1 base from J, with 13 bases in between. This CDR3 has 15 residues. The CDR3 loop reads CASSVTATASYEQYF. CDR3 nucleotide sequence: TGTGCCAGCAGCGTCACAGCCACCGCTTCCTACGAGCAGTACTTC.

The rearrangement links TRBV2 to TRBJ2-3; 9 bases line up with TRBD2. This CDR3 region has 13 residues. The germline V gene has CDR1 SNHLY and CDR2 FYNNEI. V lost 8 bases, J lost 6 bases, and 6 bases stayed unmatched. CDR3 nucleotide sequence: TGTGCCAGCGCGGGGGGGGAGTGGGATACGCAGTATTTT. Its protein is CASAGGEWDTQYF.

The chain has TRBV27 and TRBJ2-3, with 9 bases lining up with TRBD1. The V and J ends lost 8 bases and 1 base, in that order; junction bases with no gene match: 4. Germline values: CDR1 MNHEY, CDR2 SMNVEV (reference sequence). This CDR3 contains 14 residues. CDR3 in DNA: TGTGCCAGCTCCTACAGGGGGCGCACAGATACGCAGTATTTT. Residues: CASSYRGRTDTQYF.